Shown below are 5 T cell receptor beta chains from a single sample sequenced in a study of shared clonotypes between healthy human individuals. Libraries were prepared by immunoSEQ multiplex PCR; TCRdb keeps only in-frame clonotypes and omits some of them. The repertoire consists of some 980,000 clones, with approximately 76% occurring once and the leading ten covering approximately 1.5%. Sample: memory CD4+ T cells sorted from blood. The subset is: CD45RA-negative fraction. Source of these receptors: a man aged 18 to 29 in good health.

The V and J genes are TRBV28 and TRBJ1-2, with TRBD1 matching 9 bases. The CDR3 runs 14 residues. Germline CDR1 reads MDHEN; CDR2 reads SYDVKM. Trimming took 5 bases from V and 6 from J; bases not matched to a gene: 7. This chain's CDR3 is CASSPPDRGHGYTF. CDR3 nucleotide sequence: TGTGCCAGCAGTCCCCCGGACAGGGGCCATGGCTACACCTTC.

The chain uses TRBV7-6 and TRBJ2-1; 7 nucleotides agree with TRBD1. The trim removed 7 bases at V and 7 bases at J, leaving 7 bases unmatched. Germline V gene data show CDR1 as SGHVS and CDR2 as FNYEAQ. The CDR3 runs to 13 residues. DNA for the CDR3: TGTGCCAGCACCACAGGGGTGGGGAATGAGCAGTTCTTC. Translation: CASTTGVGNEQFF.

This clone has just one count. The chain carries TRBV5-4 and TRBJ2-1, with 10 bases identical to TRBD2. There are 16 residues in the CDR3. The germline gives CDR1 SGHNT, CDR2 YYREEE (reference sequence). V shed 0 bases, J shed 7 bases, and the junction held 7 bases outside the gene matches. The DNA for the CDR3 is TGTGCCAGCAGCTTGGACTTTGGGACTAGCGTTAATGAGCAGTTCTTC. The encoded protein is CASSLDFGTSVNEQFF.

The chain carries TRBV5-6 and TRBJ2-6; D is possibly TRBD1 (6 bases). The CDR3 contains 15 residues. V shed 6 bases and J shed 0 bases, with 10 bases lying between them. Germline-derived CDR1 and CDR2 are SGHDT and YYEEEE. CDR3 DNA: TGTGCCAGCAAAGGACAGCGCTCTGGGGCCAACGTCCTGACTTTC. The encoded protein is CASKGQRSGANVLTF.

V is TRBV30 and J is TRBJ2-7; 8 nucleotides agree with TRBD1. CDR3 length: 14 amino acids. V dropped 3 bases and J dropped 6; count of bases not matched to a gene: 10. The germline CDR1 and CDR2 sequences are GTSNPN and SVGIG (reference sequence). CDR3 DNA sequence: TGTGCCTGGAGGCTGCAGGCAGGGACAGGCGAGCAGTACTTC. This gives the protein CAWRLQAGTGEQYF.